This T cell receptor (beta chain) emerged from a study of neurological immune-mediated disorders. Study-wide findings and caveats: The study found the most TCR clonal expansion in HTLV-1-associated myelopathy and the least in multiple sclerosis, below healthy controls.

5'RACE with 10-nucleotide random UMIs generated the cDNA. The authors obtained over 200 million TCR-beta sequences from 15-18 subjects per sequencing run. TCRdb redid the calling of the 5' RACE reads with MiXCR, one entry per CDR3 protein. The repertoire holds about 49,000 distinct CDR3 sequences, with about 9% as singletons. Ten or more counts support this clonotype. Its antigen is still unknown. The time point: longitudinal time-point 1 (baseline). The group of healthy controls was made up of people who were blood bank volunteers in Maryland, USA. The CDR3 runs to 14 residues. Deletions cut 3 bases from V and 6 bases from J, with 13 bases between. Germline V gene data show CDR1 as SGDLS and CDR2 as YYNGEE.

The gene calls are TRBV9 and TRBJ1-5; D call uncertain. This sequence originates from a woman aged 40 to 50 in good health. The sequencing input was PBMCs. The CDR3 nucleotides are TGTGCCAGCAGCGAACGGTCTGATAGTCAGCCCCAGCATTTT. Residues: CASSERSDSQPQHF.